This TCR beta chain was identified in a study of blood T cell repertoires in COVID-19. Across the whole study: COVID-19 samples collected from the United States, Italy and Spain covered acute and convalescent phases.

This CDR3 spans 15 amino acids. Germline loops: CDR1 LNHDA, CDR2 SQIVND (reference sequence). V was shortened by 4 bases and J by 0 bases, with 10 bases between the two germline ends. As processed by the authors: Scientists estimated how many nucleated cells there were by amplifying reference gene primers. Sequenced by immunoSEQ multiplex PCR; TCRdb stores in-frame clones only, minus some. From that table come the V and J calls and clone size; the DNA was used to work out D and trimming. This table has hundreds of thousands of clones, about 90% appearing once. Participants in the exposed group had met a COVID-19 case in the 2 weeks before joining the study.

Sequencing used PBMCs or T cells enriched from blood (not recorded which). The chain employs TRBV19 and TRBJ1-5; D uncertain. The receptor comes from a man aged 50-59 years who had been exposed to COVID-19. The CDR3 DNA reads TGTGCCAGTAGTAAGGTGGAGTATAGCAATCAGCCCCAGCATTTT. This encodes CASSKVEYSNQPQHF.